This TCR beta chain was obtained from a study of blood T cell repertoires in COVID-19. Overall study context: The United States, Italy and Spain were the sources of the acute and convalescent COVID-19 samples. Nucleic acid was either cDNA or gDNA, and it came from T cells, B-cell-depleted T cells, or PBMCs.

With 4 bases removed from V and 4 bases from J, the gap between germline ends came to 11 bases. The V gene's germline CDR1 is MNHEY and CDR2 SVGAGI. The CDR3 consists of 13 residues. Original data processing: For nucleated cells, counts were estimated from reference gene primer amplification. The table came from immunoSEQ multiplex PCR; TCRdb's copy has only in-frame clones and leaves some out. That table furnishes V, J and clone size, whereas the DNA furnished D and trimming. The table records 95,000 to 150,000 clones, nearly 90% of them present only once. Seattle's cohort entered during active infection and was followed longitudinally.

The V call is TRBV6-5, the J call TRBJ2-7, with D possibly TRBD1 on 6 matching bases. The clonotype was recovered from a woman in her sixties or seventies with COVID-19, enrolled during active disease. The sequencing sample was made of peripheral blood. The CDR3 region has the DNA TGTGCCAGCAGTTCAGTCAGGGGTTACGAGCAGTACTTC. Residues: CASSSVRGYEQYF.